The 18 T cell receptor beta chains presented below share a single source sample, sequenced in a study of blood T cell repertoires in COVID-19. Profiling relied on immunoSEQ multiplex PCR, and the TCRdb table lists in-frame clones only, not all of them. Of 210,000 or so clones in the sample, approximately 91% were seen once. Material: peripheral blood. The source is a woman between 40 and 55 years old with acute or convalescent COVID-19.

The rearrangement uses TRBV30 and TRBJ2-2, with 10 bases identical to TRBD2. The CDR3 loop spans 20 amino acids. The germline gives CDR1 GTSNPN, CDR2 SVGIG (reference sequence). V shed 0 bases, J shed 0 bases, and the junction held 13 bases outside the gene matches. CDR3 sequence reads: CAWSVPGAERGGTNTGELFF. CDR3 coding DNA: TGTGCCTGGAGTGTACCTGGGGCGGAGCGGGGGGGGACGAACACCGGGGAGCTGTTTTTT.

The chain recombines TRBV11-2 with TRBJ1-1, with D possibly matching TRBD1 (6 bases). CDR3 length: 13 residues. Per the germline V gene, CDR1 is SGHAT and CDR2 is FQNNGV. The V end lost 5 bases, the J end lost 4 bases, and 11 bases lay between the germline ends. The CDR3 sequence: CASSPTGSTEAFF. For the CDR3, the DNA is TGTGCCAGCAGCCCTACAGGGAGCACTGAAGCTTTCTTT.

This clone has a count of ten or more. V is TRBV15 and J is TRBJ1-1; the match to TRBD1 covers 11 bases. Looked up from germline, CDR1 is LNHNV and CDR2 is YYDKDF (reference sequence). This CDR3 has 17 amino acids. Losses at the gene ends were 3 bases for V and 5 bases for J; bases not matched to a gene: 11. The CDR3 nucleotides read TGTGCCACCAGCAGGGGCAGGACAGGGGGCGCGAGGACTGAAGCTTTCTTT. Its protein product is CATSRGRTGGARTEAFF.

The V gene is TRBV6-2 or TRBV6-3, the J gene TRBJ1-1; no clear D gene. CDR1 is MNHEY, CDR2 SVGEGT, per germline. This CDR3 contains 14 residues. Trimming cost V 2 bases and J 5 bases, with 12 bases left between them. CDR3 sequence: CASSYAGGETEAFF. CDR3 DNA sequence: TGTGCCAGCAGTTACGCCGGTGGGGAGACTGAAGCTTTCTTT.

The rearrangement uses TRBV2 and TRBJ2-1, with TRBD2 identical over 16 bases. The CDR3 length is 18 residues. V shed 6 bases and J 4 bases; nucleotides not matched to a gene: 9. Germline V gene sequence: CDR1 SNHLY, CDR2 FYNNEI. Here the CDR3 reads CASSSGTSGGARYNEQFF. The CDR3 DNA is TGTGCCAGCAGCTCCGGGACTAGCGGGGGGGCCAGATACAATGAGCAGTTCTTC.

The chain has TRBV19 and TRBJ2-3, with 10 positions matching TRBD2. V shed 6 bases and J 5 bases; nucleotides not matched to a gene: 11. Germline CDR1 LNHDA, CDR2 SQIVND (reference sequence). The CDR3 runs to 16 residues. CDR3 loop: CASSPLGSGGLDTQYF. The CDR3 nucleotides read TGTGCCAGTAGCCCTTTGGGTAGCGGGGGGTTAGATACGCAGTATTTT.

The chain uses TRBV9 and TRBJ1-2, with 9 bases lining up with TRBD1. The CDR3 covers 15 residues. Germline-derived CDR1 and CDR2 are SGDLS and YYNGEE. Unmatched junction bases numbered 7, after V lost 4 bases and J lost 3 bases. CDR3 in DNA: TGTGCCAGCAGCCAATACAGGGGGCGCGACTATGGCTACACCTTC. Translated: CASSQYRGRDYGYTF.

The chain carries TRBV7-2 and TRBJ1-1; the match to TRBD1 covers 8 bases. The CDR3 is 14 amino acids. Trimming at V came to 1 base and at J to 5 bases, leaving 3 bases not matched to a gene. CDR1 is SGHTA and CDR2 is FQGNSA in the germline V gene. The CDR3 sequence is CASSLGQGTTEAFF. The CDR3 DNA follows: TGTGCCAGCAGCTTAGGACAGGGGACTACTGAAGCTTTCTTT.

This rearrangement joins TRBV4-1 to TRBJ1-2; D not certain. The CDR3 spans 14 residues. Per germline, CDR1 MGHRA and CDR2 YSYEKL. Trimming took 4 bases from V and 1 from J, leaving 10 bases between them. CDR3 sequence reads: CASSRPGVNYGYTF. The CDR3, as DNA: TGCGCCAGCAGCCGTCCCGGGGTTAACTATGGCTACACCTTC.

CDR3 DNA: TGTGCCAGCAGGCCCGGGACAGGGGTAGAGACCCAGTACTTC. Translation: CASRPGTGVETQYF. The chain joins TRBV13 to TRBJ2-5, with 10 bases matching TRBD1. Germline V CDR1 and CDR2: PRHDT, FYEKMQ (reference sequence). This CDR3 comprises 14 residues. The trim removed 6 bases at V and 4 bases at J, leaving 5 bases unmatched.

The chain couples TRBV3-1 (or the pseudogene TRBV3-2) to TRBJ1-3; no definite D call. V lost 1 base, J lost 0 bases, and 4 bases lay in between. The CDR3 loop spans 14 amino acids. The V gene's germline CDR1 is LGHDT and CDR2 YNNKEL (reference sequence). CDR3 in amino acids: CASSQASSGNTIYF. The CDR3 coding sequence is TGTGCCAGCAGCCAAGCCAGCTCTGGAAACACCATATATTTT.

The J gene is TRBJ2-1, the V gene TRBV6-5; D is undetermined. V was pared by 4 bases and J by 9 bases, with 7 bases between. The germline CDR1 and CDR2 sequences are MNHEY and SVGAGI. This CDR3 contains 11 residues. As DNA, the CDR3 is TGTGCCAGCAGTTCCGCACTTGAGCAGTTCTTC. Protein: CASSSALEQFF.

This chain connects TRBV5-1 to TRBJ2-2, with 10 bases lining up with TRBD1. This CDR3 comprises 16 residues. With V trimmed by 4 bases and J by 3 bases, 6 bases remained unmatched. The germline CDR1 and CDR2 sequences are SGHRS and YFSETQ. The CDR3 sequence: CASSPWTGGDTGELFF. In nucleotides, the CDR3 is TGCGCCAGCAGCCCCTGGACAGGGGGGGACACCGGGGAGCTGTTTTTT. Supplemented by reference TRBV5-1 and TRBJ2-2, the full variable domain reads KAGVTQTPRYLIKTRGQQVTLSCSPISGHRSVSWYQQTPGQGLQFLFEYFSETQRNKGNFPGRFSGRQFSNSRSEMNVSTLELGDSALYLCASSPWTGGDTGELFFGEGSRLTVL.

The chain is built from TRBV6-1 and TRBJ1-1; D gene ambiguous. The CDR3 contains 16 residues. The V end lost 2 bases, the J end lost 8 bases, and 21 bases lay between the germline ends. CDR1 and CDR2 from the germline V gene are MNHNS and SASEGT. This chain's CDR3 is CASSERRAAAPGEAFF. The CDR3 region has the DNA TGTGCCAGCAGTGAACGAAGGGCAGCGGCTCCAGGAGAAGCTTTCTTT.

This clone was seen more than once but under ten times. This chain links TRBV18 with TRBJ2-5; a possible D gene is TRBD2 (5 bases). The CDR3 has 15 residues. V was cut by 3 bases and J by 1 base, with 12 bases left in between. Germline V lookup: CDR1 KGHSH, CDR2 LQKENI. DNA for the CDR3: TGTGCCAGCTCACCCCTGGGCGGGCCCCAAGAGACCCAGTACTTC. Translation: CASSPLGGPQETQYF.

The V gene is TRBV7-2, the J gene TRBJ2-2; D possibly corresponds to TRBD2 (6 bases). The CDR3 length is 15 residues. Trimming pared 5 bases from V and 3 bases from J, leaving 13 bases between. In germline, CDR1 is SGHTA, CDR2 FQGNSA. The chain's CDR3 is CASSKTSSDTGELFF. CDR3 nucleotides: TGTGCCAGCAGCAAGACTAGTAGCGACACCGGGGAGCTGTTTTTT.

This chain joins TRBV4-1 and TRBJ2-3; TRBD1 matches at 7 bases. The CDR3 sequence is 20 residues long. CDR1 MGHRA and CDR2 YSYEKL come from the germline V gene. The J segment lost 2 bases and the V segment lost 3 bases, leaving 20 bases of the junction unmatched. The CDR3 is CASSHSHLRRQGRATDTQYF. CDR3 nucleotide sequence: TGCGCCAGCAGCCACAGTCACCTTAGAAGACAGGGTAGGGCCACAGATACGCAGTATTTT.

CDR3: CASSVGVGATDTQYF. DNA for the CDR3: TGTGCCAGCAGCGTAGGGGTTGGGGCGACAGATACGCAGTATTTT. V is TRBV9 and J is TRBJ2-3; tentatively, D is TRBD1 (5 bases). The CDR3 contains 15 residues. Germline loops: CDR1 SGDLS, CDR2 YYNGEE. Trimming removed 0 bases from V and 3 bases from J, with 11 bases in between.